The 28 T cell receptor beta chains listed next were all sequenced from one sample in a study of T cells after yellow fever vaccination. TCRdb re-called the 5' RACE reads with MiXCR, one entry per CDR3 protein. The data show 100,000 to 150,000 distinct CDR3 sequences, around 6.7% seen once. Material: CD4+ T cells sorted from PBMCs, obtained approximately 40 days after the first yellow fever vaccination. These receptors were collected from a man aged 18 to 30 who received the YFV17D yellow fever vaccine.

This clonotype was counted ten times or more. The rearrangement links TRBV9 to TRBJ2-2; 10 bases are shared with TRBD1. CDR1 is SGDLS and CDR2 is YYNGEE in the germline V gene. The CDR3 totals 15 residues. After removal of 3 bases from V and 3 bases from J, the junction contained 2 bases not matched to a gene. CDR3 protein: CASSADRGYTGELFF. For the CDR3, the DNA is TGTGCCAGCAGCGCGGACAGGGGGTACACCGGGGAGCTGTTTTTT.

In its sample, this clonotype was seen a few times. The rearrangement links TRBV12-3 or TRBV12-4 to TRBJ2-7; possibly TRBD1 for D (5 bases). The CDR3 is 16 residues long. V was clipped by 3 bases and J by 2 bases, with 17 bases between them. CDR3 loop: CASSFGARQRAYEQYF. CDR3 bases: TGTGCCAGCAGTTTTGGGGCGAGGCAGAGAGCCTACGAGCAGTACTTC.

This clonotype was recorded many times. The rearrangement joins TRBV5-1 to TRBJ2-3; 10 bases align to TRBD2. The ends lost 4 bases at V and 0 bases at J; junction bases unmatched: 5. The CDR3 sequence is 16 residues long. Germline V CDR1 and CDR2: SGHRS, YFSETQ. CDR3 nucleotide sequence: TGCGCCAGCAGCCTTAGCGGGGGGACTAGCACAGATACGCAGTATTTT. It translates to CASSLSGGTSTDTQYF.

This clonotype was seen many times. The chain uses TRBV20-1 and TRBJ2-1, with D possibly being TRBD2 (7 bases). Germline CDR1 is DFQATT and CDR2 is SNEGSKA (reference sequence). Trimming took 1 base from V and 8 from J, leaving 18 bases between them. The length of the CDR3 is 15 residues. CDR3 nucleotides: TGCAGTGCTAGAGTGGTCGGGGGGCCGTATTATGAGCAGTTCTTC. Protein product: CSARVVGGPYYEQFF.

The sample holds many counts of this clonotype. This chain links TRBV7-8 with TRBJ1-1, with D possibly being TRBD1 (5 bases). The germline CDR1 and CDR2 sequences are SGHVS and FQNEAQ. V was trimmed by 8 bases and J by 0 bases, leaving 13 bases between them. The CDR3 has 14 amino acids. The CDR3 spells CASSPVRVNTEAFF. The CDR3 DNA reads as TGTGCCAGCTCCCCCGTCAGGGTGAACACTGAAGCTTTCTTT. Based on the CDR3 plus reference TRBV7-8 and TRBJ1-1, the full variable domain is GAGVSQSPRYKVAKRGQDVALRCDPISGHVSLFWYQQALGQGPEFLTYFQNEAQLDKSGLPSDRFFAERPEGSVSTLKIQRTQQEDSAVYLCASSPVRVNTEAFFGQGTRLTVV.

CDR3 DNA sequence: TGTGCCAGCAGCTTACGACTAGCGGGGGGGCTTGGTGAGCAGTTCTTC. As protein: CASSLRLAGGLGEQFF. The V call is TRBV7-8, the J call TRBJ2-1, with 14 nucleotides matching TRBD2. The CDR3 loop spans 16 amino acids. The germline CDR1 and CDR2 sequences are SGHVS and FQNEAQ. The trim removed 2 bases at V and 9 bases at J, leaving 6 bases unmatched.

The chain couples TRBV7-9 to TRBJ2-7; D remains unclear. Germline V gives CDR1 SEHNR, CDR2 FQNEAQ (reference sequence). V lost 3 bases, J lost 1 base, and 10 bases lay in between. The CDR3 runs to 14 residues. The CDR3: CASSFFGRSYEQYF. Written as DNA, the CDR3 is TGTGCCAGCAGCTTTTTCGGGCGGTCCTACGAGCAGTACTTC.

This clonotype was picked up many times. This chain links TRBV27 with TRBJ2-2; D unresolved. The CDR3 contains 13 residues. CDR1 MNHEY and CDR2 SMNVEV come from the germline V gene (reference sequence). Trimming left V 0 bases short and J 7 bases short, with 6 bases between. CDR3 sequence (DNA): TGTGCCAGCAGTTTATCAAACGGCGGGGAGCTGTTTTTT. Protein product: CASSLSNGGELFF.

This clonotype has a count of ten or more. This chain joins TRBV5-1 and TRBJ2-1; no reliable D call. Germline V CDR1 and CDR2: SGHRS, YFSETQ. This CDR3 comprises 14 residues. V was pared by 4 bases and J by 7 bases, with 15 bases between. The CDR3 region is CASSLRDPMNEQFF. The CDR3 region has the DNA TGCGCCAGCAGCCTTCGCGACCCTATGAATGAGCAGTTCTTC.

This clonotype appeared many times. J is TRBJ1-2 and V is TRBV5-1; D not resolved. From germline, CDR1 is SGHRS and CDR2 YFSETQ. V was pared by 3 bases and J by 7 bases, with 19 bases between. This CDR3 region has 15 residues. The CDR3 region is CASSSLSAGNGGYTF. CDR3 DNA sequence: TGCGCCAGCAGCTCGCTCTCGGCGGGGAATGGTGGCTACACCTTC. The full variable domain, with the rest looked up from reference TRBV5-1 and TRBJ1-2, is KAGVTQTPRYLIKTRGQQVTLSCSPISGHRSVSWYQQTPGQGLQFLFEYFSETQRNKGNFPGRFSGRQFSNSRSEMNVSTLELGDSALYLCASSSLSAGNGGYTFGSGTRLTVV.

By share, this clonotype counts as medium-sized. The chain recombines TRBV25-1 with TRBJ1-1; no reliable D call. Per germline, CDR1 MGHDK and CDR2 SYGVNS. Trimming took off 3 bases at V and 1 base at J, with 3 bases between the two ends. There are 12 residues in the CDR3. CDR3 in amino acids: CASSEPNTEAFF. For the CDR3, the DNA is TGTGCCAGCAGTGAGCCGAACACTGAAGCTTTCTTT. The whole variable domain, filled in from reference TRBV25-1 and TRBJ1-1, reads EADIYQTPRYLVIGTGKKITLECSQTMGHDKMYWYQQDPGMELHLIHYSYGVNSTEKGDLSSESTVSRIRTEHFPLTLESARPSHTSQYLCASSEPNTEAFFGQGTRLTVV.

This clonotype was seen at least ten times. This rearrangement joins TRBV5-1 to TRBJ1-4; 8 nucleotides match TRBD1. CDR3 length: 14 residues. The junction had 2 bases not matched to a gene; V was cut back by 3 bases and J by 4 bases. Germline V gene lookup returns CDR1 SGHRS and CDR2 YFSETQ. CDR3 sequence reads: CASSSQGDNEKLFF. The CDR3 DNA is TGCGCCAGCAGCTCACAGGGGGATAATGAAAAACTGTTTTTT.

This clonotype occurred many times. The rearrangement uses TRBV12-3 or TRBV12-4 and TRBJ2-7, with TRBD1 matching over 7 bases. This CDR3 is 12 amino acids long. V dropped 5 bases and J dropped 4; count of bases not matched to a gene: 2. DNA of the CDR3: TGTGCCAGCAGTCGGACAGGTTACGAGCAGTACGTC. Translation gives CASSRTGYEQYV.

In its sample, this clonotype was seen many times. The V call is TRBV10-1, the J call TRBJ2-7; unclear D gene. The CDR3 is made up of 18 amino acids. The ends were cut back, 8 bases at V and 4 bases at J, with 30 bases in the middle. CDR1 WNHNN and CDR2 SYGVQD come from the germline V gene (reference sequence). In DNA form, the CDR3 reads TGCGCCAGCTTTCGAGGAGCCTCTACATTACTGGTACCTTACGAGCAGTACTTC. Protein: CASFRGASTLLVPYEQYF.

This clonotype has at least ten counts. The chain recombines TRBV5-1 with TRBJ2-2; D is unresolved. The ends were cut back, 0 bases at V and 3 bases at J, with 9 bases in the middle. Germline V lookup: CDR1 SGHRS, CDR2 YFSETQ. This CDR3 is built from 15 residues. CDR3: CASSLAMQDTGELFF. DNA for the CDR3: TGCGCCAGCAGCTTGGCTATGCAGGACACCGGGGAGCTGTTTTTT.

This clonotype came up many times. The rearrangement joins TRBV7-2 to TRBJ1-4, with 8 bases fitting TRBD1. With V trimmed by 5 bases and J by 2 bases, 4 bases remained unmatched. The CDR3 is made up of 15 amino acids. Germline V CDR1 and CDR2: SGHTA, FQGNSA. CDR3 sequence: CASSRTGTTNEKLFF. Written as DNA, the CDR3 is TGTGCCAGCAGCCGGACAGGGACCACTAATGAAAAACTGTTTTTT.

Many counts were recorded for this clonotype. V and J are TRBV29-1 and TRBJ2-3; possibly TRBD1 for D (6 bases). The CDR3 sequence is 13 residues long. Trimming left V 6 bases short and J 0 bases short, with 10 bases between. The germline V gene has CDR1 SQVTM and CDR2 ANQGSEA. The CDR3 DNA reads as TGCAGCGTGGGGACACGAAGCACAGATACGCAGTATTTT. This sequence encodes CSVGTRSTDTQYF.

This clonotype was observed at least ten times. The chain links TRBV13 to TRBJ2-3; possibly TRBD2 for D (6 bases). CDR1 is PRHDT and CDR2 is FYEKMQ in the germline V gene (reference sequence). CDR3 length equals 17 residues. V shed 3 bases and J shed 0 bases, with 16 bases lying between them. The CDR3 sequence: CASSFRSGVSSTDTQYF. DNA of the CDR3: TGTGCCAGCAGCTTCCGATCGGGGGTTTCTAGCACAGATACGCAGTATTTT.

This clonotype has at least ten counts. The chain combines TRBV20-1 with TRBJ2-3, with D unresolved. Germline V gene data show CDR1 as DFQATT and CDR2 as SNEGSKA (reference sequence). This CDR3 is 12 amino acids long. Here the CDR3 DNA reads TGCAGCTCTGACGGGCCGGGAGATACGCAGTATTTT. Translated, it gives CSSDGPGDTQYF.

The chain uses TRBV18 and TRBJ2-7; D is possibly TRBD2 (5 bases). Trimming shortened V by 1 base and J by 6 bases, and 16 bases separated the two germline ends. CDR3 size: 15 residues. The V gene's germline CDR1 is KGHSH and CDR2 LQKENI. The CDR3 here is CASSPLMRERVEQYV. For the CDR3, the DNA is TGTGCCAGCTCACCACTTATGAGGGAACGGGTCGAGCAGTACGTC.

The table lists this clonotype with many counts. V usage is TRBV12-3 or TRBV12-4 and J usage is TRBJ2-1; 8 bases match TRBD2. The J segment lost 12 bases and the V segment lost 7 bases, leaving 11 bases of the junction unmatched. The CDR3 totals 13 residues. CDR3 residues: CASTLLGAGGQFF. CDR3 nucleotide sequence: TGTGCCAGCACCCTCCTGGGGGCGGGGGGGCAGTTCTTC.

This clonotype was counted at least ten times. The chain is built from TRBV7-2 and TRBJ2-1; maybe TRBD2 (6 bases). The germline V gene encodes CDR1 SGHTA and CDR2 FQGNSA. The CDR3 consists of 15 residues. Trimming removed 4 bases at V and 0 bases at J, with 10 bases between. CDR3 in DNA: TGTGCCAGCAGCTCCGTGCGGGGCTCCTACAATGAGCAGTTCTTC. This sequence encodes CASSSVRGSYNEQFF.

This clonotype was counted at least ten times. The genes are TRBV6-1 and TRBJ1-4, with D unresolved. V gave up 0 bases and J gave up 3 bases, with 5 bases separating them. Looked up from germline, CDR1 is MNHNS and CDR2 is SASEGT. The CDR3 sequence is 14 residues long. CDR3 nucleotides: TGTGCCAGCAGTGAAGCTCTGGCTAATGAAAAACTGTTTTTT. It codes for CASSEALANEKLFF.

This clonotype was detected ten times or more. This rearrangement joins TRBV11-1 to TRBJ2-7; no clear D. Per germline, CDR1 SGHAT and CDR2 FQDESV (reference sequence). Trimming left V 1 base short and J 0 bases short, with 7 bases between. The length of the CDR3 is 14 residues. The chain's CDR3 is CASSLERDSYEQYF. Here the CDR3 DNA reads TGTGCCAGCAGCTTAGAAAGGGACTCCTACGAGCAGTACTTC.

The table lists this clonotype with many counts. The rearrangement uses TRBV6-1 and TRBJ2-2; a weak D match, TRBD1 (7 bases). Germline V gives CDR1 MNHNS, CDR2 SASEGT. V was trimmed by 7 bases and J by 0 bases, leaving 18 bases between them. The CDR3 runs 17 residues. The CDR3 nucleotides read TGTGCCAGCAATACGAAAGCCAGGGGGGCGAACACCGGGGAGCTGTTTTTT. This sequence encodes CASNTKARGANTGELFF.

The chain is built from TRBV5-1 and TRBJ1-6; 8 nucleotides match TRBD1. With 0 bases clipped from V and 1 base from J, the junction kept 6 bases outside the gene matches. CDR3 length: 18 amino acids. Germline V lookup: CDR1 SGHRS, CDR2 YFSETQ. CDR3 sequence: CASSLGDRPGSYNSPLHF. The CDR3 DNA follows: TGCGCCAGCAGCTTGGGGGACAGGCCAGGGTCCTATAATTCACCCCTCCACTTT. The variable domain in full, with the rest retrieved from reference TRBV5-1 and TRBJ1-6, is KAGVTQTPRYLIKTRGQQVTLSCSPISGHRSVSWYQQTPGQGLQFLFEYFSETQRNKGNFPGRFSGRQFSNSRSEMNVSTLELGDSALYLCASSLGDRPGSYNSPLHFGNGTRLTVT.

This clonotype was picked up many times. V gene TRBV28 combines with J gene TRBJ1-1, with 9 bases fitting TRBD1. Trimming cost V 6 bases and J 4 bases; bases outside gene matches: 9. The CDR3 sequence is 15 residues long. Germline CDR1 and CDR2: MDHEN and SYDVKM. CDR3 residues: CASRSAGTGFTEAFF. CDR3 bases: TGTGCCAGCAGGTCGGCCGGGACAGGGTTCACTGAAGCTTTCTTT.

This clonotype was counted ten times or more. The CDR3 spells CASRTGLVAGYTF. DNA for the CDR3: TGTGCCAGTAGAACAGGGCTCGTTGCTGGCTACACCTTC. The chain couples TRBV19 to TRBJ1-2; D possibly corresponds to TRBD1 (6 bases). Germline V CDR1 and CDR2: LNHDA, SQIVND (reference sequence). The V gene lost 6 bases and the J gene lost 7 bases, with 15 bases spanning the gap. The CDR3 spans 13 residues.